The entry below describes one TCR beta chain. The CDR3 length is 16 residues. Germline V gives CDR1 MGHRA, CDR2 YSYEKL. Trimming left V 2 bases short and J 5 bases short, with 18 bases between. This entry is derived from a study of blood T cell repertoires in COVID-19. In the source study's methods: Amplification of reference gene primers provided the estimated nucleated cell counts. The protocol was immunoSEQ multiplex PCR, while the TCRdb copy is restricted to in-frame clones and leaves out a portion. That table is the source of V, J and clone size, and D and trimming were worked out from the DNA. The table lists about 87,000 clones, over 75% of them singletons. Those enrolled in Seattle joined during active infection and were followed longitudinally afterward.

The receptor's source is a woman at least 80 years old with COVID-19, enrolled during active disease. The sequenced sample was peripheral blood. The chain links TRBV4-1 to TRBJ1-2; D unresolved. The DNA for the CDR3 is TGCGCCAGCAGCCAACCCTCGGGTCGGGTCTTGTATGGCTACACCTTC. It specifies CASSQPSGRVLYGYTF.